The TCR beta chain under discussion was sequenced for a study of T cells of healthy individuals. This clonotype has a handful of counts. The CDR3 length is 16 residues. Trimming left V 0 bases short and J 2 bases short, with 9 bases between. Per germline, CDR1 KGHDR and CDR2 SFDVKD. Using its own MiXCR run on the 5' RACE reads, TCRdb lists one record per CDR3 protein. Among around 100,000 distinct CDR3 sequences, 15% to 20% were seen once, and the ten largest hold around 6.5%. This sequence joins TRBV24-1 and TRBJ2-2; a weak D match, TRBD1 (6 bases). This TCR was recovered from a human donor in good health. This chain's CDR3 is CATSDLNRDNTGELFF. The CDR3 DNA reads TGTGCCACCAGTGATTTGAACAGGGATAACACCGGGGAGCTGTTTTTT.